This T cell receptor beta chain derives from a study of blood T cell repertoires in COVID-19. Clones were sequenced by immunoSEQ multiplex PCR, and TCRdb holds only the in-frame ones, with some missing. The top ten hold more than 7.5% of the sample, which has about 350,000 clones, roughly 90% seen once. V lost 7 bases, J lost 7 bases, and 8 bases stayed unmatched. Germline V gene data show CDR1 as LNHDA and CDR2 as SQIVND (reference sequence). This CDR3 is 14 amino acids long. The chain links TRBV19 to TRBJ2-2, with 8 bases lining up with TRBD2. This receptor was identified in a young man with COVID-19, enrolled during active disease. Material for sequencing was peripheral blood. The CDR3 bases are TGTGCCAGTACCCCCGGGGGGGCGATCGGGGAGCTGTTTTTT. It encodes CASTPGGAIGELFF.